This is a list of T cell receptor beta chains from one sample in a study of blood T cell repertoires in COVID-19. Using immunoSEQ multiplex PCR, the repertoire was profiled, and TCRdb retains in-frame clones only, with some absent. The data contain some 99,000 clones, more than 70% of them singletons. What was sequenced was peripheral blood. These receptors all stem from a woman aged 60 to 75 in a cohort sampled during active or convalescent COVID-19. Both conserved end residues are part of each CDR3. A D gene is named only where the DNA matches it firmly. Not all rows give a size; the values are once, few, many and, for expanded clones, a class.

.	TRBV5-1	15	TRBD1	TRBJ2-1	CASSPWTGSYNEQFF	TGCGCCAGCAGCCCGTGGACAGGGTCCTACAATGAGCAGTTCTTC
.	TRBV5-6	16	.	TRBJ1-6	CASRAYGEKYNSPLHF	TGTGCCAGCAGAGCGTATGGGGAGAAGTATAATTCACCCCTCCACTTT
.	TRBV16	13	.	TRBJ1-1	CASSQGQNTEAFF	TGTGCCAGCAGCCAAGGACAGAACACTGAAGCTTTCTTT
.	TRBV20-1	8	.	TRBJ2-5	CSGGTQYF	TGCAGTGGCGGGACCCAGTACTTC
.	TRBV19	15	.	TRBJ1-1	CASSIDGQNVLRAFF	TGTGCCAGTAGTATAGATGGACAGAACGTCTTGCGCGCTTTCTTT
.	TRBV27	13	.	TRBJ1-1	CATRRTSNTEAFF	TGTGCCACGCGAAGGACTTCGAACACTGAAGCTTTCTTT
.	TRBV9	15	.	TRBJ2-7	CASSVQPGSPNEQYF	TGTGCCAGCAGCGTACAGCCGGGATCCCCTAACGAGCAGTACTTC
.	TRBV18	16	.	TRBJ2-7	CASSPSRSSASYEQYF	TGTGCCAGCTCACCGAGTCGGTCTTCCGCCTCCTACGAGCAGTACTTC
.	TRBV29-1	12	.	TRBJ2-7	CSVGPRGYEQYF	TGCAGCGTTGGGCCCCGGGGCTACGAGCAGTACTTC
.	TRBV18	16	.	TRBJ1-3	CASSPWTPGTGNTIYF	TGTGCCAGCTCACCGTGGACACCAGGAACTGGAAACACCATATATTTT
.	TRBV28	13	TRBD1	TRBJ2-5	CASGEDRAETQYF	TGTGCCAGCGGGGAGGACAGGGCTGAGACCCAGTACTTC
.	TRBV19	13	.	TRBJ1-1	CASNIRGIAEAFF	TGTGCCAGTAATATCAGGGGAATCGCTGAAGCTTTCTTT
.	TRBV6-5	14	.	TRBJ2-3	CASSPNRGTDTQYF	TGTGCCAGCAGCCCGAACAGGGGCACAGATACGCAGTATTTT
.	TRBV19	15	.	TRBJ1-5	CASSIGRVSNQPQHF	TGTGCCAGTAGTATAGGTCGGGTAAGCAATCAGCCCCAGCATTTT
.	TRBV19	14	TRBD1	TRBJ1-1	CASSFNRGWTEAFF	TGTGCCAGTAGTTTTAACAGGGGGTGGACTGAAGCTTTCTTT
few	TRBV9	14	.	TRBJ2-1	CASDTGLTPVKQFF	TGTGCCAGCGACACCGGCCTGACACCAGTTAAGCAGTTCTTC
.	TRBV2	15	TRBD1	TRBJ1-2	CASSEWTGGAGGYTF	TGTGCCAGCAGTGAGTGGACAGGGGGCGCGGGTGGCTACACCTTC
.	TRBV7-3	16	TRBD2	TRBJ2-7	CASSLGAGTSAYEQYF	TGTGCCAGCAGCCTGGGCGCTGGAACTAGCGCCTACGAGCAGTACTTC
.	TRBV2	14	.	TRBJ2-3	CASNFALSTDTQYF	TGTGCCAGCAACTTCGCCCTTAGCACAGATACGCAGTATTTT
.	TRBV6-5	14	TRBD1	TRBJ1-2	CASRTGQGPYGYTF	TGTGCCAGCAGGACCGGACAGGGCCCCTATGGCTACACCTTC
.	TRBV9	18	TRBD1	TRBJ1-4	CASSPRDSTYWANEKLFF	TGTGCCAGCAGCCCTCGGGACAGTACGTATTGGGCTAATGAAAAACTGTTTTTT
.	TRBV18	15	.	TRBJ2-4	CASSRDIVAKNIQYF	TGTGCCAGCTCTCGGGACATTGTAGCCAAAAACATTCAGTACTTC
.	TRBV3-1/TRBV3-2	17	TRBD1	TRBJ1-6	CASSHPSGTGGRSPLHF	TGTGCCAGCAGCCACCCCTCAGGCACAGGGGGACGTTCACCCCTCCACTTT
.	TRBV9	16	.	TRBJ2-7	CASSVGPSGVSYEQYF	TGTGCCAGCAGCGTAGGCCCCTCGGGAGTCTCCTACGAGCAGTACTTC
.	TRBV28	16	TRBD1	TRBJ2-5	CASSTRQGAIQETQYF	TGTGCCAGCAGTACCCGACAGGGGGCAATCCAAGAGACCCAGTACTTC
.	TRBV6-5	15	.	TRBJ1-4	CASSYGRATNEKLFF	TGTGCCAGCAGTTACGGCCGTGCAACTAATGAAAAACTGTTTTTT
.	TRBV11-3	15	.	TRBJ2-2	CASSLVAGNTGELFF	TGTGCCAGCAGCTTAGTGGCGGGAAACACCGGGGAGCTGTTTTTT
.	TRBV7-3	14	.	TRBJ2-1	CASSFARGTNEQFF	TGTGCCAGCAGCTTTGCTAGGGGTACAAATGAGCAGTTCTTC
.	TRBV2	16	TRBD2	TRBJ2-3	CASSEAGLAGTDTQYF	TGTGCCAGCAGTGAAGCAGGCCTAGCGGGCACAGATACGCAGTATTTT
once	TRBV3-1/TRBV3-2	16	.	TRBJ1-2	CASSQWNGDLDYGYTF	TGTGCCAGCAGCCAATGGAACGGGGATTTGGACTATGGCTACACCTTC
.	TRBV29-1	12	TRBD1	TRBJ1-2	CSVDRVKHGYTF	TGCAGCGTCGACAGGGTGAAGCATGGCTACACCTTC
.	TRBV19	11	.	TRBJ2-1	CASSFGGEQFF	TGTGCCAGTAGTTTCGGAGGGGAGCAGTTCTTC
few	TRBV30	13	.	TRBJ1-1	CAWRTTMNTEAFF	TGTGCCTGGAGAACGACTATGAACACTGAAGCTTTCTTT
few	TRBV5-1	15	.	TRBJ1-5	CASSLETGRNQPQHF	TGCGCCAGCAGCTTGGAGACAGGTCGAAATCAGCCCCAGCATTTT
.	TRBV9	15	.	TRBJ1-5	CASSSRAGGNQPQHF	TGTGCCAGCAGCTCCCGGGCCGGGGGCAATCAGCCCCAGCATTTT
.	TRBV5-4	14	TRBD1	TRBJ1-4	CASSFQGQAGKLFF	TGTGCCAGCAGCTTTCAGGGACAGGCTGGAAAACTGTTTTTT
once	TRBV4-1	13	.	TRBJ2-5	CASSHRESEIQYF	TGCGCCAGCAGCCACCGCGAGTCGGAGATCCAGTACTTC
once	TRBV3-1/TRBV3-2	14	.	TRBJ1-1	CASSQARRSTEAFF	TGTGCCAGCAGCCAAGCCCGGCGGAGCACTGAAGCTTTCTTT
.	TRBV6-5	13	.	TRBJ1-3	CASSSGQRNTIYF	TGTGCCAGCAGTTCTGGACAGCGGAACACCATATATTTT
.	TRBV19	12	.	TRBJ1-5	CASSIFPQPQHF	TGTGCCAGTAGTATTTTTCCACAGCCCCAGCATTTT
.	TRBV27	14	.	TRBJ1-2	CASSSRQLPYGYTF	TGTGCCAGCAGTTCTCGACAGTTACCCTATGGCTACACCTTC
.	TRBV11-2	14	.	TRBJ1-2	CASSPRAHFYGYTF	TGTGCCAGCAGCCCCCGCGCCCATTTCTATGGCTACACCTTC
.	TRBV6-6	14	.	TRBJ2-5	CASSHEGRRETQYF	TGTGCCAGCAGCCACGAAGGGAGACGAGAGACCCAGTACTTC
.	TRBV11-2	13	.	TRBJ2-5	CASSLAVEETQYF	TGTGCCAGCAGCTTAGCGGTCGAGGAGACCCAGTACTTC
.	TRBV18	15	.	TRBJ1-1	CASSPRGRVNTEAFF	TGTGCCAGCTCACCAAGAGGCAGGGTGAACACTGAAGCTTTCTTT
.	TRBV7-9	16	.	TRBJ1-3	CASSLPGPISGNTIYF	TGTGCCAGCAGCTTGCCAGGGCCAATCTCTGGAAACACCATATATTTT
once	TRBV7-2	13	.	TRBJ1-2	CASSLTSSYGYTF	TGTGCCAGCAGCCTAACCTCATCTTATGGCTACACCTTC
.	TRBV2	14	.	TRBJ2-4	CASSEWAAKNIQYF	TGTGCCAGCAGTGAGTGGGCGGCCAAAAACATTCAGTACTTC
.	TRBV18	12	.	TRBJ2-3	CASSPLGGTQYF	TGTGCCAGCTCACCCCTCGGAGGTACGCAGTATTTT